This TCR beta chain is drawn from a study of T cells in Graves' hyperthyroidism and ophthalmopathy. Study-wide results and limits: Clonotypes that were expanded in thyroid above 0.001 mostly appeared in blood too.

CDR1 SQVTM and CDR2 ANQGSEA come from the germline V gene. Trimming shortened V by 4 bases and J by 3 bases, and 6 bases separated the two germline ends. The CDR3 runs to 12 residues. TCR beta CDR3 region amplification was performed from RNA transcripts. TCR CDR3 underwent first-round RT-PCR with the HTBI primer set. Each CDR3 protein is one row after TCRdb ran MiXCR on the multiplex PCR reads. Here the sample spans roughly 280,000 distinct CDR3 sequences, about 20% being singletons. With regard to this clonotype: Its antigen remains unknown.

The sample taken for sequencing was blood. The receptor comes from a young man with Graves' ophthalmopathy. The V gene is TRBV29-1, the J gene TRBJ1-4; no reliable D call. CDR3 nucleotide sequence: TGCAGCGTTGGAGGGTCTAATGAAAAACTGTTTTTT. This gives the protein CSVGGSNEKLFF. Based on the CDR3 plus reference TRBV29-1 and TRBJ1-4, the full variable domain is SAVISQKPSRDICQRGTSLTIQCQVDSQVTMMFWYRQQPGQSLTLIATANQGSEATYESGFVIDKFPISRPNLTFSTLTVSNMSPEDSSIYLCSVGGSNEKLFFGSGTQLSVL.